These T cell receptor beta chains were read from a single sample in a study of T cells in Graves' hyperthyroidism and ophthalmopathy. TCRdb reanalysed the multiplex PCR reads using MiXCR and keeps one entry per CDR3 protein. Among roughly 580,000 distinct CDR3 sequences listed, roughly 14% were seen once. The sequenced material came from blood. Receptor source: a woman in her 30s with Graves' hyperthyroidism that later progressed to Graves' ophthalmopathy. Both conserved end residues are part of each CDR3. Fields, in order: V gene, J gene, CDR3 protein.

v_call: TRBV29-1
j_call: TRBJ2-3
cdr3_aa: CSLDVGSTDTQYF

v_call: TRBV7-8
j_call: TRBJ2-3
cdr3_aa: CASSLVDRGATDTQYF

v_call: TRBV27
j_call: TRBJ2-3
cdr3_aa: CASSLISGRAGTDTQYF

v_call: TRBV7-2
j_call: TRBJ2-3
cdr3_aa: CASSGLVRGLRDTQYF

v_call: TRBV6-1
j_call: TRBJ1-5
cdr3_aa: CASSYTSAGNQPQHF

v_call: TRBV28
j_call: TRBJ2-7
cdr3_aa: CASSLSRDRYVYEQYF

v_call: TRBV7-8
j_call: TRBJ1-1
cdr3_aa: CASSLARVSTFNTEAFF

v_call: TRBV24-1
j_call: TRBJ1-1
cdr3_aa: CATTGVESTEAFF

v_call: TRBV19
j_call: TRBJ2-3
cdr3_aa: CASSRQREVPDTQYF

v_call: TRBV28
j_call: TRBJ2-5
cdr3_aa: CASSATGGRWETQYF

v_call: TRBV6-2/TRBV6-3
j_call: TRBJ2-7
cdr3_aa: CASSSRVLSYEQYF

v_call: TRBV3-1
j_call: TRBJ2-1
cdr3_aa: CASSPRVGLASGVEFF

v_call: TRBV28
j_call: TRBJ1-5
cdr3_aa: CASNLRSNQPQHF

v_call: TRBV7-2
j_call: TRBJ2-7
cdr3_aa: CASSKDGYEQYF

v_call: TRBV18
j_call: TRBJ2-7
cdr3_aa: CASSPKGQGATYEQYF

v_call: TRBV10-2
j_call: TRBJ2-3
cdr3_aa: CASSDMAGGRDTQYF

v_call: TRBV25-1
j_call: TRBJ2-5
cdr3_aa: CASSEWDRGNQETQYF

v_call: TRBV7-2
j_call: TRBJ1-1
cdr3_aa: CASSPHIMVGSNTEAFF

v_call: TRBV5-8
j_call: TRBJ2-2
cdr3_aa: CASSFWAGELFF

v_call: TRBV3-1
j_call: TRBJ1-3
cdr3_aa: CASSQDGQLPGNTIYF

v_call: TRBV13
j_call: TRBJ1-4
cdr3_aa: CASSIGAATNEKLFF

v_call: TRBV12-5
j_call: TRBJ2-7
cdr3_aa: CASGSGYEQYF

v_call: TRBV24-1
j_call: TRBJ2-2
cdr3_aa: CTTRGTSANTGELFF

v_call: TRBV20-1
j_call: TRBJ1-2
cdr3_aa: CSARDRAGTNYGYTF

v_call: TRBV11-2
j_call: TRBJ2-1
cdr3_aa: CASSQEPGLAGGFYNEQFF

v_call: TRBV9
j_call: TRBJ2-5
cdr3_aa: CASSVEGNLRDQYF

v_call: TRBV5-6
j_call: TRBJ1-6
cdr3_aa: CASSLARDRDNSPLHF

v_call: TRBV27
j_call: TRBJ1-6
cdr3_aa: CASSPLTTGSPYFSPLHF

v_call: TRBV6-5
j_call: TRBJ1-2
cdr3_aa: CASSYQQGSTYGYTF

v_call: TRBV20-1
j_call: TRBJ2-1
cdr3_aa: CSARAAGRGGEQFF

v_call: TRBV19
j_call: TRBJ2-1
cdr3_aa: CASSKGWEGYNEQFF